What follows describes a single T cell receptor (beta chain). In the original analysis: Amplification with reference gene primers provided the estimates of nucleated cell counts. The method was immunoSEQ multiplex PCR; TCRdb's version includes in-frame clones alone and lacks a portion of them. Clone size and V and J calls were adopted from that table, with D and trimming inferred from the DNA. The table has around 210,000 clones, 65% to 90% seen once. This sample is part of a study of blood T cell repertoires in COVID-19. For the study at large: The study drew acute and convalescent COVID-19 samples from the United States, Italy and Spain. T cells, B-cell-depleted T cells, or PBMCs supplied cDNA or gDNA.

Followed over time, Seattle patients had been enrolled while infection was active. The germline CDR1 and CDR2 sequences are KGHSH and LQKENI. V lost 5 bases to trimming and J lost 3 bases; unmatched junction nucleotides: 11. This CDR3 comprises 16 residues. The material sequenced was peripheral blood. The origin of this receptor is a man aged 45 to 65 with COVID-19, enrolled during active disease. This sequence joins TRBV18 and TRBJ2-7; 9 bases agree with TRBD1. DNA for the CDR3: TGTGCCAGCTCAGCAGAGCAAGGACAGGGGCTCTACGAGCAGTACTTC. The encoded protein is CASSAEQGQGLYEQYF.